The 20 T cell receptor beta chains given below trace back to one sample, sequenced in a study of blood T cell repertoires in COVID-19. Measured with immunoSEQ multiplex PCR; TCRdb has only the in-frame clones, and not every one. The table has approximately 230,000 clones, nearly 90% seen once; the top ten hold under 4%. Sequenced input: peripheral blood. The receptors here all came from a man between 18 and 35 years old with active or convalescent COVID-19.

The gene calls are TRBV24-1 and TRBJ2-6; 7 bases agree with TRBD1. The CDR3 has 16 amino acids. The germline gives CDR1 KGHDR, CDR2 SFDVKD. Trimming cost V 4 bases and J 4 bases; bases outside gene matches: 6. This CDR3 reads CATSEPTGNGANVLTF. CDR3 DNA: TGTGCCACCAGTGAGCCGACAGGGAACGGGGCCAACGTCCTGACTTTC.

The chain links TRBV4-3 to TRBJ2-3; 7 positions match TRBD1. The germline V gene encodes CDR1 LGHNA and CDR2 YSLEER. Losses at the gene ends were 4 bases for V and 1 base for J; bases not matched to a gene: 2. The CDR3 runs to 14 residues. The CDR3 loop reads CASSLDRGTDTQYF. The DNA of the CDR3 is TGCGCCAGCAGCCTTGACAGGGGCACAGATACGCAGTATTTT.

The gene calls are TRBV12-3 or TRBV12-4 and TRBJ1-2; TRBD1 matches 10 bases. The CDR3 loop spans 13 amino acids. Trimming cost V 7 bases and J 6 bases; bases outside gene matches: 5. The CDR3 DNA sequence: TGTGCCAGCATCCAGACAGGGGGCGATGGCTACACCTTC. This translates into CASIQTGGDGYTF.

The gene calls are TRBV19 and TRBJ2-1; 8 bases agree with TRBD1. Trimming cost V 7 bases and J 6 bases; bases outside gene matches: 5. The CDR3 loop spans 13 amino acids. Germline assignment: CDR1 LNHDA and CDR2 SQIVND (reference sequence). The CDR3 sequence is CASNQGAVNEQFF. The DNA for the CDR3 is TGTGCCAGTAACCAGGGGGCGGTCAATGAGCAGTTCTTC.

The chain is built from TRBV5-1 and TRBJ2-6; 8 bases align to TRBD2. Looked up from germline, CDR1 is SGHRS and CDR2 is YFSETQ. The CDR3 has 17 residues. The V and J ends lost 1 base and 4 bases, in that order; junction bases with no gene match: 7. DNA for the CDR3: TGCGCCAGCAGCTTGAGCGGGAGAGGTGAGGGGGCCAACGTCCTGACTTTC. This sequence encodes CASSLSGRGEGANVLTF.

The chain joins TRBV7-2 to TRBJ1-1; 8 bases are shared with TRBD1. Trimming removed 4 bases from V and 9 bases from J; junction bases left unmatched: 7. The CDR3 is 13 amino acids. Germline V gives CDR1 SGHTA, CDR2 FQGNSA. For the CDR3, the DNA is TGTGCCAGCAGCTCACGGGACAGGAGGAAAGCTTTCTTT. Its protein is CASSSRDRRKAFF. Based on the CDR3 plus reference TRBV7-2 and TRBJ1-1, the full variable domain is GAGVSQSPSNKVTEKGKDVELRCDPISGHTALYWYRQSLGQGLEFLIYFQGNSAPDKSGLPSDRFSAERTGGSVSTLTIQRTQQEDSAVYLCASSSRDRRKAFFGQGTRLTVV.

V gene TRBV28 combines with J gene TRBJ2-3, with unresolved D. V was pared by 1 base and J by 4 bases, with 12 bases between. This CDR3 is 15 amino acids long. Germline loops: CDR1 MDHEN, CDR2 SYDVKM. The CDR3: CASSLFWLGPDTQYF. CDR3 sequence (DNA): TGTGCCAGCAGTTTATTCTGGCTTGGTCCAGATACGCAGTATTTT.

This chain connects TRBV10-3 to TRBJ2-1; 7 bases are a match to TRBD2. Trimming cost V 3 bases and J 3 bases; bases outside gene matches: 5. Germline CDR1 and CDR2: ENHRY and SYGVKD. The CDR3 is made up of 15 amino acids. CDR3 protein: CAISDASGFYNEQFF. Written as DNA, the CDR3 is TGTGCCATCAGTGATGCTAGCGGCTTCTACAATGAGCAGTTCTTC.

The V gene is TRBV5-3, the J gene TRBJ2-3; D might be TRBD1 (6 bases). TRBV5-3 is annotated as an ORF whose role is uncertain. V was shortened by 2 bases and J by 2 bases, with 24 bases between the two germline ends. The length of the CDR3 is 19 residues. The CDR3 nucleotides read TGTGCCAGAAGCTTATCCAGGGGACCGTCCCCCCCGTCCACAGATACGCAGTATTTT. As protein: CARSLSRGPSPPSTDTQYF.

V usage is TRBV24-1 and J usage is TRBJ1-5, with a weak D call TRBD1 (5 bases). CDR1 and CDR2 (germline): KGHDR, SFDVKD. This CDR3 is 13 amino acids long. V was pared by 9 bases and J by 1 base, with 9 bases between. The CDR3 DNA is TGTGCCACCTCTCAGGGAAGCAATCAGCCCCAGCATTTT. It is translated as CATSQGSNQPQHF.

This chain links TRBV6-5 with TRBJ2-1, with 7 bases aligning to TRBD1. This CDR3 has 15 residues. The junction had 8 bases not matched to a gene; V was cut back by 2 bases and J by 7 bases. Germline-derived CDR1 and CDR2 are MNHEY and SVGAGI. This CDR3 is CASSYPGTAFNEQFF. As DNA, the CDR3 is TGTGCCAGCAGTTACCCCGGGACAGCGTTTAATGAGCAGTTCTTC.

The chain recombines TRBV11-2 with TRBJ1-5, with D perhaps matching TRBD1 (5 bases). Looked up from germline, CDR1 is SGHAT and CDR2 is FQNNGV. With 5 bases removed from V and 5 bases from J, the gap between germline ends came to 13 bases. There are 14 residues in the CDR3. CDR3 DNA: TGTGCCAGCAGCCGGGCCCCGGGGGATCAGCCCCAGCATTTT. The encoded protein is CASSRAPGDQPQHF.

CDR3 in amino acids: CASSLVAGARDEQYF. The CDR3 DNA sequence: TGTGCCAGCAGCTTAGTTGCGGGGGCGCGGGACGAGCAGTACTTC. The genes are TRBV7-9 and TRBJ2-7; TRBD2 is a possible D gene (7 bases). V was shortened by 1 base and J by 5 bases, with 15 bases between the two germline ends. This CDR3 has 15 amino acids. In germline, CDR1 is SEHNR, CDR2 FQNEAQ (reference sequence).

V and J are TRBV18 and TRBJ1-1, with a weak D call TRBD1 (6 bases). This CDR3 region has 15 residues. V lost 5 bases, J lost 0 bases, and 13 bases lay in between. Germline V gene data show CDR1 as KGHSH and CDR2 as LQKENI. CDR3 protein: CASSTIQGMNTEAFF. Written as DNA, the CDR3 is TGTGCCAGCTCAACGATACAGGGAATGAACACTGAAGCTTTCTTT.

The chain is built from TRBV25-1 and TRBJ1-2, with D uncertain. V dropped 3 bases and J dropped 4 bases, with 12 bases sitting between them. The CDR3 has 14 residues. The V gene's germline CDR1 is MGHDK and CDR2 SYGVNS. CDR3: CASSDRQVPYGYTF. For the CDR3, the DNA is TGTGCCAGCAGTGATAGGCAGGTCCCCTATGGCTACACCTTC.

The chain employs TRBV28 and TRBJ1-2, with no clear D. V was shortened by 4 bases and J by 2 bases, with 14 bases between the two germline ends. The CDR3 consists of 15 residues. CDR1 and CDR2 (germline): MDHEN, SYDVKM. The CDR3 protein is CASSSFSLPNYGYTF. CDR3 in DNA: TGTGCCAGCAGTTCTTTCAGTCTGCCCAACTATGGCTACACCTTC.

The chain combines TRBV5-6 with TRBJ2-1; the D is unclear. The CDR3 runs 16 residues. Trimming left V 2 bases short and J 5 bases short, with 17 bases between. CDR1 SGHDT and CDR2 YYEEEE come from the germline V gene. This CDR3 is CASSLDFDGENNEQFF. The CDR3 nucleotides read TGTGCCAGCAGCTTAGACTTCGACGGAGAAAACAATGAGCAGTTCTTC.

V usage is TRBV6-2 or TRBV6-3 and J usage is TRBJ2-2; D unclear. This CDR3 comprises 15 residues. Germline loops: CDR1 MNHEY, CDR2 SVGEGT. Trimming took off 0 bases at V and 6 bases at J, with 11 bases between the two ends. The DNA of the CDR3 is TGTGCCAGCAGTTACTCTAGCTATCCGTCCGGGGAGCTGTTTTTT. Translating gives CASSYSSYPSGELFF.

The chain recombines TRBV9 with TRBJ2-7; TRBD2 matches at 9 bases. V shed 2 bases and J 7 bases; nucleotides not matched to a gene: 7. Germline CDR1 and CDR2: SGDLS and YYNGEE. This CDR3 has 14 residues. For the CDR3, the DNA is TGTGCCAGCAGCGTTAGCGGGAGAGGCTTTGAGCAGTACTTC. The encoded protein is CASSVSGRGFEQYF.

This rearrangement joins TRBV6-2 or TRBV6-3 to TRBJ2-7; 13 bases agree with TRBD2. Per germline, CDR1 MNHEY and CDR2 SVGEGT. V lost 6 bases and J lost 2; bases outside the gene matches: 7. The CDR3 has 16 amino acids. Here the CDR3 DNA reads TGTGCCAGCAGCTTCCGACTAGCGGGGGGTACCTACGAGCAGTACTTC. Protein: CASSFRLAGGTYEQYF.